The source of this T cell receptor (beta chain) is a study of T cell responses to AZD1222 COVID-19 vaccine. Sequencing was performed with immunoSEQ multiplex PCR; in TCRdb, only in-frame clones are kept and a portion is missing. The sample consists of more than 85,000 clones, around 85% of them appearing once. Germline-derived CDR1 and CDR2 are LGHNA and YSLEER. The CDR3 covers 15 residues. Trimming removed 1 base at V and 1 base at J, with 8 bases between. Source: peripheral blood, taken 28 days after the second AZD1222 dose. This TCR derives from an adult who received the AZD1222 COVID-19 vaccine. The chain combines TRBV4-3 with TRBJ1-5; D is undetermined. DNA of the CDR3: TGCGCCAGCAGCCAAGGAGGACGAAGCAATCAGCCCCAGCATTTT. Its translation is CASSQGGRSNQPQHF.